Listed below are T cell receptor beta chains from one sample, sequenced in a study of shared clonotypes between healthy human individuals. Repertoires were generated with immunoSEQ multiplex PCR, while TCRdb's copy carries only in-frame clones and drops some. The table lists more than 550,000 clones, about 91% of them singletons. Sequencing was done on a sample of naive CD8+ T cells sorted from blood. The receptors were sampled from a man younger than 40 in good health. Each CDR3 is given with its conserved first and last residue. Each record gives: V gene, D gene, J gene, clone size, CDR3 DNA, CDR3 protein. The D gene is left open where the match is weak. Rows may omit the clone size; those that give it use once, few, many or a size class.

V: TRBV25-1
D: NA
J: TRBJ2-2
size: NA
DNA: TGTGCCAGCAGTCTCACCGGGGAGCTGTTTTTT
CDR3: CASSLTGELFF

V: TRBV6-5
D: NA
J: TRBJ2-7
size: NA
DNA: TGTGCCAGCAGCAAAGGTCTGTTAGCCTACGAGCAGTACTTC
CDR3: CASSKGLLAYEQYF

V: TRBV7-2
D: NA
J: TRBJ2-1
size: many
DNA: TGTGCCAGCGGACCCCGGGACGGACCCAATGAGCAGTTCTTC
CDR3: CASGPRDGPNEQFF

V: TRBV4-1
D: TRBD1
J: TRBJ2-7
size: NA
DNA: TGCGCCAGCAGCCAAGTTACAGGGACAGCCTCCTACGAGCAGTACTTC
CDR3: CASSQVTGTASYEQYF

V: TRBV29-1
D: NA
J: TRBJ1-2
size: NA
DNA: TGCAGCGTCACCAGGGTGTCCGCGGAGGATGGCTACACCTTC
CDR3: CSVTRVSAEDGYTF

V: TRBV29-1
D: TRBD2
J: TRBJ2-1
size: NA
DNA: TGCAGCGTTGAAGTGGCACTAGCGGTGGCCTACAATGAGCAGTTCTTC
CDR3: CSVEVALAVAYNEQFF

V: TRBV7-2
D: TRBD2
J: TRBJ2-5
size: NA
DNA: TGTGCCAGCAGCTTTAAGCGGGAGTTCCAAGAGACCCAGTACTTC
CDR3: CASSFKREFQETQYF

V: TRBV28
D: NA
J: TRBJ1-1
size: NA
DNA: TGTGCCAGCAGTCTAGGGGTTTTGGAGCGGAAAGCGAACACTGAAGCTTTCTTT
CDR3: CASSLGVLERKANTEAFF

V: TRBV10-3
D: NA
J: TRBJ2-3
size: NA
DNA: TGTGCCATCAGTGATGGGGGAGGTAGCACAGATACGCAGTATTTT
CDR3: CAISDGGGSTDTQYF

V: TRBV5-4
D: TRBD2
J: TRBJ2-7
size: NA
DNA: TGTGCCAGCAGCTTGGCTAGCGGCTCCTACGAGCAGTACTTC
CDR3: CASSLASGSYEQYF

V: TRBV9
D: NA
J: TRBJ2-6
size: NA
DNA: TGTGCCAGCAGCGTCCGGGATTCTGGGGCCAACGTCCTGACTTTC
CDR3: CASSVRDSGANVLTF

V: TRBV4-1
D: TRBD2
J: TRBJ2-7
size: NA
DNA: TGCGCCAGCAGCCAAGTGGGCGGGAGGGCCCACGAGCAGTACTTC
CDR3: CASSQVGGRAHEQYF

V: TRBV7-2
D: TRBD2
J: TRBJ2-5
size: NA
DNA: TGTGCCAGCAGCTTTAGTAGCGGGACGGGCGCAACCCAGTACTTC
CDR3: CASSFSSGTGATQYF

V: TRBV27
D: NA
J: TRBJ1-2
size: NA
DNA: TGTGCCAGCAGGACGCGGGGTGATGGCGACTATGGCTACACCTTC
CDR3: CASRTRGDGDYGYTF

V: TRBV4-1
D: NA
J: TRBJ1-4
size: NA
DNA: TGCGCCAGCAGCCAAGAAGGAACAGGGAGTAATGAAAAACTGTTTTTT
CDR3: CASSQEGTGSNEKLFF

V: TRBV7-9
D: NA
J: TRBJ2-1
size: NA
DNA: TGTGCCAGCAGCTTAAGGGAGCCGCCGAGTTTCGGTGAGCAGTTCTTC
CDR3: CASSLREPPSFGEQFF

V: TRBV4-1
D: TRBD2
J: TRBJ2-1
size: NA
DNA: TGCGCCAGCAGCCAATCGGGACTAGCGGGAGGCCTTGGGGACGTTTCCTACAATGAGCAGTTCTTC
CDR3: CASSQSGLAGGLGDVSYNEQFF

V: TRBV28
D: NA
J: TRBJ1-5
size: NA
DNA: TGTGCCAGCAGTTTCGACCCTACTCATCAGCCCCAGCATTTT
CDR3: CASSFDPTHQPQHF

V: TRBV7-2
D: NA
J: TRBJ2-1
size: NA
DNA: TGTGCCAGCAGCTGGGACATTCTGCTATCTGAGCAGTTCTTC
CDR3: CASSWDILLSEQFF

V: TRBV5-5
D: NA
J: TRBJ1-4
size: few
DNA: TGTGCCAGCAGCTTGGGGTTGGGAGAAAAACTGTTTTTT
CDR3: CASSLGLGEKLFF

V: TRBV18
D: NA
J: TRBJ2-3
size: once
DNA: TGTGCCAGCTCACCACCGAGAGGGGGATACTCGACAGATACGCAGTATTTT
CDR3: CASSPPRGGYSTDTQYF

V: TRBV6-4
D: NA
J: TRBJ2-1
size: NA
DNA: TGTGCCAGCAGTCTCACCCCGGGACGATCCTACAATGAGCAGTTCTTC
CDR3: CASSLTPGRSYNEQFF

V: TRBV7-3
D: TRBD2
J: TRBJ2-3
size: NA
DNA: TGTGCCAGCAGCCGGACTAGCGGGAGTGCCGATACGCAGTATTTT
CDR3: CASSRTSGSADTQYF

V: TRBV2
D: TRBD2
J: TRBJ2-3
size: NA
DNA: TGTGCCAGCAACGGACTAGCGGGACCCCGGGATACGCAGTATTTT
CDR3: CASNGLAGPRDTQYF

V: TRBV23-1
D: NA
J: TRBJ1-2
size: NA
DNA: TGCGCCAGCAGTCAACTCACAGGCCCCTACACCTTC
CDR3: CASSQLTGPYTF

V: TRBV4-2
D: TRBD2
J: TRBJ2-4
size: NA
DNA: TGTGCCAGCAGCCAGGTAATCGGAGGCGATGGTAGCGGGAGGATGGGCATTCAGTACTTC
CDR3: CASSQVIGGDGSGRMGIQYF

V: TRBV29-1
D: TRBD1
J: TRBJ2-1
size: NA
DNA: TGCAGCGTCGGACAGGGCAATGAGCAGTTCTTC
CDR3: CSVGQGNEQFF

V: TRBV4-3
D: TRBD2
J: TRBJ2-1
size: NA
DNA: TGCGCCAGCAGCCAAGATGGGAGTGGGAGGGCATACAATGAGCAGTTCTTC
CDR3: CASSQDGSGRAYNEQFF

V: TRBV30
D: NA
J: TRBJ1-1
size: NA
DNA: TGTGCCTGGAGCAGGAACACTGAAGCTTTCTTT
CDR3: CAWSRNTEAFF

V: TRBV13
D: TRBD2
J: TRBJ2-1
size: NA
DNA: TGTGCCAGCAGCTTGGGACTAGCGGCCTACAATGAGCAGTTCTTC
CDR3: CASSLGLAAYNEQFF